This T cell receptor (beta chain) came from a study of identical twins (dated by TCRdb to 2016 to 2017). Study-wide context: To test whether fetal clonotypes persist, this study deep-sequenced TCR alpha and beta repertoires from monozygotic twins, from unrelated adults of various ages, and from cord blood. To rule out contamination, replicate twin experiments were performed at different times with different library preparation protocols.

V is trimmed back by 4 bases and J by 8 bases, and the junction contains 4 bases that no gene match accounts for. The germline V gene (reference sequence) provides CDR1 DFQATT and CDR2 SNEGSKA. The CDR3 has 13 amino acids, counting the end cysteine and phenylalanine. Only the CDR3 part of the read is kept: 39 bases, read in frame from the first base. This clonotype was seen more than once but under ten times. Its antigen remains unidentified. It has no much larger one-base neighbor in the sample; base qualities were not kept. The method behind the library was 5' RACE. Sequencing took place on an Illumina HiSeq 2000. Template switching added a universal primer binding site, and the final cDNA carried a unique molecular identifier that allowed TCR cDNA molecules to be counted accurately. Specific primers in the conserved constant-segment region were used to synthesize first-strand cDNA for TCR alpha and beta chains. Each cDNA library was double barcoded, with a SMART-Mk sample barcode plus Illumina barcodes, to control for contamination. TruSeq adapter sequences along with Illumina sample barcodes were introduced in two successive PCR steps. Sequencing of the TCR alpha and beta cDNA libraries was done on the Illumina HiSeq platform using custom primers. Concerning the study's data processing: MiGEC was used to process raw reads and extract unique molecular identifiers, and MiXCR was used to find CDR3 positions. Recombination models were inferred per individual with the repgenHMM and IGoR tools using an EM algorithm. Shared clonotype analysis was performed with the tcR package in R, normalizing sharing by the product of cloneset sizes. To study raw recombination free of thymic and clonal selection effects, out-of-frame nonproductive sequences were analyzed. The raw public data were reprocessed by TCRdb itself: fastp quality trimming at Q25, MiXCR clonotype calling, in-frame beta chains only. Rows are unified per CDR3 protein, each entry keeping the most common DNA and genes. The V and J calls were not made by the authors but by TCRdb's processing. The table for this sample lists around 1.7 million distinct CDR3 sequences; about 30% of them were counted only once. Of the sample, about 0.3% falls within the top ten clones.

Every donor was a healthy Caucasian. The full study reports these points: In monozygotic twins, out-of-frame TCR alpha sharing was systematically underestimated by recombination models, although the models agreed with sharing between unrelated individuals. The excess sharing between twins in beta out-of-frame sequences was weaker because fewer shared sequences reduced the signal-to-noise ratio. Invariant T cells such as MAIT and iNKT could partly confound zero-insertion analyses, though diverse VJ usage argued against this for most clonotypes. Conclusions relied on cross-sectional statistical analysis, since the same donors could not be followed over many years. Compared with coincidental sharing between unrelated individuals, out-of-frame TCR alpha sequences shared between twins had an excess of sequences with low generation probability. Fewer insertions were carried by abundant cord blood beta clonotypes; a weaker similar trend was observed in young adult naive repertoires, while no such trend was observed in memory repertoires.

The chain links TRBV20-1 with TRBJ1-4, and 10 junctional nucleotides match TRBD1. Source material: cord blood. This clonotype was obtained from a newborn girl in good health. The CDR3 region: CSAKGQGTEKLFF. The sequenced DNA is TGCAGTGCTAAGGGACAGGGGACGGAAAAACTGTTTTTT.